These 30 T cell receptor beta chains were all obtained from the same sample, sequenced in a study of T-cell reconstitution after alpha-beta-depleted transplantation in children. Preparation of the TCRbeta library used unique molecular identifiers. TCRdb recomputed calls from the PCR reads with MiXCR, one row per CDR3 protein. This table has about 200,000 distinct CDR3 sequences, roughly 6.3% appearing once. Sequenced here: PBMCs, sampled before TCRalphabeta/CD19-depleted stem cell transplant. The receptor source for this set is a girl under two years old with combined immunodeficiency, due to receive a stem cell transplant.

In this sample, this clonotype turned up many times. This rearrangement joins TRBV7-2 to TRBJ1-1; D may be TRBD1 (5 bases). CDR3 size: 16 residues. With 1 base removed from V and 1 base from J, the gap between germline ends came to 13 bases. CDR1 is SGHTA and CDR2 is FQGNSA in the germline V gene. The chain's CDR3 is CASSLESYGTNTEAFF. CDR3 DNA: TGTGCCAGCAGCTTAGAGTCTTATGGGACGAACACTGAAGCTTTCTTT.

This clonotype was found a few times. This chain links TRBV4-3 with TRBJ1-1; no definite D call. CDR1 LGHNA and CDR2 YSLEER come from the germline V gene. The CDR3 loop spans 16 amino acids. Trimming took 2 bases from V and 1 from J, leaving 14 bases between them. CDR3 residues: CASSQRLGETNTEAFF. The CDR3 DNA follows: TGCGCCAGCAGCCAAAGATTGGGCGAGACGAACACTGAAGCTTTCTTT.

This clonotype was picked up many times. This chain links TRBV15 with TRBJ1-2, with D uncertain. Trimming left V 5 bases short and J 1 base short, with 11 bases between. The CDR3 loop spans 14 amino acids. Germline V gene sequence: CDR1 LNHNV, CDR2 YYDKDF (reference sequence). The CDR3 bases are TGTGCCACCAGCGGCTACAGCCATAACTATGGCTACACCTTC. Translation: CATSGYSHNYGYTF.

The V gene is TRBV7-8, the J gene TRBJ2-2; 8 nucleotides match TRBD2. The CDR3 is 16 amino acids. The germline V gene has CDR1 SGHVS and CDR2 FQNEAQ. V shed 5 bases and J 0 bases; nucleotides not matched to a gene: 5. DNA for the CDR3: TGTGCCAGCAGCCAAATTAGCGGGACGAACACCGGGGAGCTGTTTTTT. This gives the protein CASSQISGTNTGELFF. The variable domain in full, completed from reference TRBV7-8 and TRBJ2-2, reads GAGVSQSPRYKVAKRGQDVALRCDPISGHVSLFWYQQALGQGPEFLTYFQNEAQLDKSGLPSDRFFAERPEGSVSTLKIQRTQQEDSAVYLCASSQISGTNTGELFFGEGSRLTVL.

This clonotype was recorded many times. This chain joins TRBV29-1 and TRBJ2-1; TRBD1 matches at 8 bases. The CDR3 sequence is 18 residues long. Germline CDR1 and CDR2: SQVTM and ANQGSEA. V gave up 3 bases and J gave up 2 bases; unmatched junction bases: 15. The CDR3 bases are TGCAGCGTTGAGGCCGGGACAGGCGGTCTAAGAACCTACAATGAGCAGTTCTTC. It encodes CSVEAGTGGLRTYNEQFF.

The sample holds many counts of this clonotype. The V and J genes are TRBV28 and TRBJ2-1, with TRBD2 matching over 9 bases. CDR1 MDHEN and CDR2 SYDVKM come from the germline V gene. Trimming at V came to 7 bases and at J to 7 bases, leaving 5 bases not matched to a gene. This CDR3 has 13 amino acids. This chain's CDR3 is CASTIAGDNEQFF. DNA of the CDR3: TGTGCCAGCACCATAGCGGGAGATAATGAGCAGTTCTTC.

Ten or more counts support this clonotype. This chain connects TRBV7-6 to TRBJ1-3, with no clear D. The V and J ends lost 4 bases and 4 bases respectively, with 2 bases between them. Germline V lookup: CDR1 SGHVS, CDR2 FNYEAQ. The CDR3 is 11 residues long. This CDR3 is CASSSGNTIYF. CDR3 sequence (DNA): TGTGCCAGCAGCTCCGGAAACACCATATATTTT.

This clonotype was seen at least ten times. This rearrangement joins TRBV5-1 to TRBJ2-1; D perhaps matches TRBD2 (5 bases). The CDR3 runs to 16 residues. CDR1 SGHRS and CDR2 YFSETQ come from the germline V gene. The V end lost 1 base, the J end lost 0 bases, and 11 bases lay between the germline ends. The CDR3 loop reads CASSLRGFGSYNEQFF. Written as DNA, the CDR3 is TGCGCCAGCAGCTTGAGAGGGTTTGGCTCCTACAATGAGCAGTTCTTC. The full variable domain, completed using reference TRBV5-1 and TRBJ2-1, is KAGVTQTPRYLIKTRGQQVTLSCSPISGHRSVSWYQQTPGQGLQFLFEYFSETQRNKGNFPGRFSGRQFSNSRSEMNVSTLELGDSALYLCASSLRGFGSYNEQFFGPGTRLTVL.

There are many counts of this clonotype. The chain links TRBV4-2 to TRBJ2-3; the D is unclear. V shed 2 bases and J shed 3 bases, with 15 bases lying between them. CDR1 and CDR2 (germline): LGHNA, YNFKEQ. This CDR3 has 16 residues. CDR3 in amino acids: CASSQFQERPTDTQYF. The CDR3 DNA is TGTGCCAGCAGCCAATTTCAGGAGAGGCCGACAGATACGCAGTATTTT.

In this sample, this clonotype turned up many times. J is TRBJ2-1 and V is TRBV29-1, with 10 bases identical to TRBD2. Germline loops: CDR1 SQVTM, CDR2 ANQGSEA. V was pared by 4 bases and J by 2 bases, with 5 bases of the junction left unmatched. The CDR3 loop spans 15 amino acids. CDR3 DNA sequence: TGCAGCGTTGTCGGGCTAGCGGGGGCCTACAATGAGCAGTTCTTC. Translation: CSVVGLAGAYNEQFF.

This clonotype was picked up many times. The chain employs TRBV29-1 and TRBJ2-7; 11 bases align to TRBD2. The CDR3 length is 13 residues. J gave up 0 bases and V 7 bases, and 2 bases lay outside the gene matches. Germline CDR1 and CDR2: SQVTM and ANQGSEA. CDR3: CSGTSGSSYEQYF. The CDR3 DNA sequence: TGCAGCGGTACTAGCGGGAGCTCCTACGAGCAGTACTTC.

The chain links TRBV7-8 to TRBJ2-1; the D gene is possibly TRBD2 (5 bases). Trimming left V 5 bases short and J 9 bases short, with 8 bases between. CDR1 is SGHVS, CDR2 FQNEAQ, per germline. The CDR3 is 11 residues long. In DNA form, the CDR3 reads TGTGCCAGCAGCCGGGGAGCTGAGCAGTTCTTC. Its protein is CASSRGAEQFF.

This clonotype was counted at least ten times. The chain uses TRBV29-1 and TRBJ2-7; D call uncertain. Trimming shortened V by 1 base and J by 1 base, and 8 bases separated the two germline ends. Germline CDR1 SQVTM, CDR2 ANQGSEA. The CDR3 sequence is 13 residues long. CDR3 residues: CSVEGVQSYEQYF. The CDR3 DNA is TGCAGCGTTGAAGGAGTGCAATCCTACGAGCAGTACTTC.

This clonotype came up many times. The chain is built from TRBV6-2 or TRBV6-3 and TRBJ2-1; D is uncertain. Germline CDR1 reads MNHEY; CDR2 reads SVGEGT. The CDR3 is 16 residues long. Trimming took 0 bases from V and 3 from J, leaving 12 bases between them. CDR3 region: CASSYSQTPNYNEQFF. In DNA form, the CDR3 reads TGTGCCAGCAGTTACTCCCAGACCCCCAACTACAATGAGCAGTTCTTC.

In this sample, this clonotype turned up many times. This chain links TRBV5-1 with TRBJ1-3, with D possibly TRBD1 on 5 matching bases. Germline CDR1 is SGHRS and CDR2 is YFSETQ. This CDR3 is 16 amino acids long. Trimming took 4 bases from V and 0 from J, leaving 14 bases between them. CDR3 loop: CASSPMGRPSGNTIYF. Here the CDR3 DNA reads TGCGCCAGCAGCCCTATGGGACGGCCCTCTGGAAACACCATATATTTT.

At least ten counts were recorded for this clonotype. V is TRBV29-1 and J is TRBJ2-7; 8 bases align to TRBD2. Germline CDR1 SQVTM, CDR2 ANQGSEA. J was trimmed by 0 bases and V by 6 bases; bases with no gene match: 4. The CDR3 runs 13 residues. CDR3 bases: TGCAGCGTGCTAGCGGGCAGCTCCTACGAGCAGTACTTC. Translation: CSVLAGSSYEQYF.

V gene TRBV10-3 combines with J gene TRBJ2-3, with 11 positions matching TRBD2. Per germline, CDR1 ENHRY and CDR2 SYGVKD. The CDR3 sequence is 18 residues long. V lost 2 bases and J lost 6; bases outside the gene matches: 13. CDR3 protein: CAISEPPATSGIRDTQYF. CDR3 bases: TGTGCCATCAGTGAGCCCCCTGCGACTAGCGGGATAAGGGATACGCAGTATTTT.

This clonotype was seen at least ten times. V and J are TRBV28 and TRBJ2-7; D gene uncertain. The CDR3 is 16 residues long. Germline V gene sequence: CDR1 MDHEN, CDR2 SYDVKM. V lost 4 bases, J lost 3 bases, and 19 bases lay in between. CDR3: CASSSTVRNFYYEQYF. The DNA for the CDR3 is TGTGCCAGCAGTTCCACAGTCCGCAATTTCTACTACGAGCAGTACTTC.

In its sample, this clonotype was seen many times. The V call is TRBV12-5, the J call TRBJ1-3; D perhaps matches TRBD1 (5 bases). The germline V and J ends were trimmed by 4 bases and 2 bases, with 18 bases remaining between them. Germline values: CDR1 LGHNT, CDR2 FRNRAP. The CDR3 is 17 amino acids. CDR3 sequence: CASGSGQRILTGNTIYF. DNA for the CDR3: TGTGCTAGTGGTTCAGGACAAAGGATTCTAACTGGAAACACCATATATTTT.

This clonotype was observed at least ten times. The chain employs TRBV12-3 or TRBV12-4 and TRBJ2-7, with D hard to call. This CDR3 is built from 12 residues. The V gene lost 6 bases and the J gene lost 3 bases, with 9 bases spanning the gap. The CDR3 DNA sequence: TGTGCCAGCAGCAGACATGTCTACGAGCAGTACTTC. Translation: CASSRHVYEQYF.

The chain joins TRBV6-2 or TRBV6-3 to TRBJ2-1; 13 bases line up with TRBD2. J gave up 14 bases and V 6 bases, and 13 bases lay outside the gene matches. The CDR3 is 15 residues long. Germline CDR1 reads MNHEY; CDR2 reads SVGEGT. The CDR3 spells CASRQPRGLAGVEFF. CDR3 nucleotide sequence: TGTGCCAGCAGACAACCCCGAGGACTAGCGGGAGTAGAGTTCTTC.

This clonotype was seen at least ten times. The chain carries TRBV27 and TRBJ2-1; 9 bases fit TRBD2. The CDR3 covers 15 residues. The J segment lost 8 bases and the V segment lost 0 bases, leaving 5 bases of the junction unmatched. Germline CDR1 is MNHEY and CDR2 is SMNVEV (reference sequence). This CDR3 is CASSLSAGGLHEQFF. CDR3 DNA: TGTGCCAGCAGTTTATCTGCGGGAGGGCTACATGAGCAGTTCTTC.

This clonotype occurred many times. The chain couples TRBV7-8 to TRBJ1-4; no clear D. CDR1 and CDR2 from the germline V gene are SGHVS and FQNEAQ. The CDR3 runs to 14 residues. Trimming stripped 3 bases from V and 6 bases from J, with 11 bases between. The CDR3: CASSFRTSDEKLFF. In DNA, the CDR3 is TGTGCCAGCAGCTTTCGGACGTCTGATGAAAAACTGTTTTTT.

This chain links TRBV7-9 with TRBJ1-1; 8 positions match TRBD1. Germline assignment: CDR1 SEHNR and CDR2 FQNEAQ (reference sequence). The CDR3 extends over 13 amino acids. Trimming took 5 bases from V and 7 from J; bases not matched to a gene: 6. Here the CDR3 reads CASSPKDRVEAFF. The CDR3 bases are TGTGCCAGCAGCCCGAAGGACAGGGTTGAAGCTTTCTTT.

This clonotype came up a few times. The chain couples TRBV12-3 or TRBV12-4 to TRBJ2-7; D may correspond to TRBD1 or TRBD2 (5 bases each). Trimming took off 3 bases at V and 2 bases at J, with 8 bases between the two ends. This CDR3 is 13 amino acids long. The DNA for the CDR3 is TGTGCCAGCAGTTTTAGGGGAGCCTACGAGCAGTACTTC. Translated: CASSFRGAYEQYF.

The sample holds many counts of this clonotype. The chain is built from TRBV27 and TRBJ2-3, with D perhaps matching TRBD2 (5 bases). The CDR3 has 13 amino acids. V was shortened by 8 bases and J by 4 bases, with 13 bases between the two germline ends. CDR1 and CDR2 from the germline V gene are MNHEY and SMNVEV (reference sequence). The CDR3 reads CASFGSVADTQYF. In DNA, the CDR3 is TGTGCCAGCTTTGGGAGCGTGGCAGATACGCAGTATTTT.

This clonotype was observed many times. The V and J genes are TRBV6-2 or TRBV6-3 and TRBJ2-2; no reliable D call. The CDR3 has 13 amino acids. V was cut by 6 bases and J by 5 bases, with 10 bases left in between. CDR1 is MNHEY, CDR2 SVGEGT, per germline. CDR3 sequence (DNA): TGTGCCAGCAGAGACGGCCTAACCGGGGAGCTGTTTTTT. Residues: CASRDGLTGELFF.

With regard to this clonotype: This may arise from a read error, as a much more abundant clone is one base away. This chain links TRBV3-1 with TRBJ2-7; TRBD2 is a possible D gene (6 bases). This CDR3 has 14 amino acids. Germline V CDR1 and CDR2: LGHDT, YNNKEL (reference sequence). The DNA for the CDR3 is TGTGCCAGCACCCAAGGACGGGTGGCGGGGGAGCAGTACTTC. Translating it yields CASTQGRVAGEQYF.

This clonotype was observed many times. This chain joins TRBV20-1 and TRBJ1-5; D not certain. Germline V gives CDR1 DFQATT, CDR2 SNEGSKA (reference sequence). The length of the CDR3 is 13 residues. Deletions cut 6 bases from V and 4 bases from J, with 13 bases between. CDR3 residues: CSAESGANQPQHF. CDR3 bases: TGCAGTGCAGAATCTGGTGCGAATCAGCCCCAGCATTTT.

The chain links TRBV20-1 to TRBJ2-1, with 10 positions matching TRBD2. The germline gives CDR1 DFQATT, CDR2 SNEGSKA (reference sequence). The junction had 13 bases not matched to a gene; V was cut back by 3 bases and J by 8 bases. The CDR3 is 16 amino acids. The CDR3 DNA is TGCAGTGCTAGCGGTTACGGGACTAGCGTCGGGGATGAGCAGTTCTTC. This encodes CSASGYGTSVGDEQFF.